This TCR beta chain was sequenced in a study of long-term antiretroviral therapy in people with HIV. The CDR3 spans 15 residues. V lost 2 bases, J lost 2 bases, and 14 bases lay in between. CDR1 SGHTS and CDR2 YDEGEE come from the germline V gene. Every donor had one or more pre-ART and two or more post-ART PBMC samples. General observations from the study: Among HIV repertoires, CDR3 length ranges were narrower than those of controls. Regardless of time point, clones expanded before ART dominated the repertoire. Possibly under older ART regimens, blood was drawn between 2004 and 2017.

This clone was observed once. Its cognate antigen is unknown. Assay version v3.0 of immunoSEQ was used, and it was run at survey level. Only in-frame clones appear in the TCRdb table, and some are missing; sequencing was by immunoSEQ multiplex PCR. Of tens of thousands of clones listed, around 77% were seen once; the top ten hold 9% to 15%. V usage is TRBV5-8 and J usage is TRBJ2-7; a possible D gene is TRBD2 (6 bases). This sample comprised unsorted PBMCs, obtained less than 1.8 years before starting antiretroviral therapy. This receptor was identified in a woman in her thirties or forties with HIV. The CDR3 here is CASSFPGLAAYEQYF. For the CDR3, the DNA is TGTGCCAGCAGCTTTCCGGGACTGGCAGCCTACGAGCAGTACTTC.